The 18 T cell receptor beta chains below all came from one sample that was sequenced in a study of graft-versus-host responses after intestinal transplantation. Lymphocytes (intraepithelial and lamina propria) were released by processing the graft tissue. Generated by immunoSEQ multiplex PCR, the TCRdb table keeps only in-frame clones and is missing some. The sample has about 37,000 clones, around 90% seen once; the top ten hold under 20%. The specimen was ileum tissue, collected 200 to 210 days after intestinal transplant. The receptors shown here come from a human patient who received an intestinal transplant, so some T cells may come from the graft donor.

The V gene is TRBV15, the J gene TRBJ2-3; TRBD2 agrees at 14 bases. The germline V gene encodes CDR1 LNHNV and CDR2 YYDKDF (reference sequence). Trimming took 3 bases from V and 7 from J; bases not matched to a gene: 3. The CDR3 totals 15 residues. The chain's CDR3 is CATSSGLAGGYTQYF. CDR3 DNA sequence: TGTGCCACCAGCAGCGGACTAGCGGGAGGATATACGCAGTATTTT.

The chain is built from TRBV5-1 and TRBJ2-2, with 10 bases lining up with TRBD1. The CDR3 extends over 15 amino acids. Germline assignment: CDR1 SGHRS and CDR2 YFSETQ. Trimming at V came to 6 bases and at J to 5 bases, leaving 7 bases not matched to a gene. CDR3 loop: CASKEDRGQTGELFF. CDR3 nucleotide sequence: TGCGCCAGCAAGGAAGACAGGGGGCAAACCGGGGAGCTGTTTTTT. The entire variable domain, with the rest obtained from reference TRBV5-1 and TRBJ2-2, is as follows: KAGVTQTPRYLIKTRGQQVTLSCSPISGHRSVSWYQQTPGQGLQFLFEYFSETQRNKGNFPGRFSGRQFSNSRSEMNVSTLELGDSALYLCASKEDRGQTGELFFGEGSRLTVL.

V usage is TRBV5-4 and J usage is TRBJ1-4; D might be TRBD1 (6 bases). Germline lookup yields CDR1 SGHNT and CDR2 YYREEE (reference sequence). CDR3 length equals 15 residues. Trimming left V 3 bases short and J 0 bases short, with 9 bases between. The CDR3 sequence: CASSSGHATNEKLFF. CDR3 nucleotides: TGTGCCAGCAGCTCGGGACACGCAACTAATGAAAAACTGTTTTTT.

This clone qualifies as medium-sized. The rearrangement joins TRBV10-2 to TRBJ1-5; D uncertain. Germline-derived CDR1 and CDR2 are WSHSY and SAAADI. Trimming removed 3 bases from V and 9 bases from J, with 9 bases in between. This CDR3 comprises 12 residues. CDR3 sequence: CASSDSLRPQHF. Here the CDR3 DNA reads TGCGCCAGCAGTGACTCCCTCCGGCCCCAGCATTTT.

The rearrangement joins TRBV2 to TRBJ2-7; 7 bases align to TRBD2. The V gene's germline CDR1 is SNHLY and CDR2 FYNNEI. The CDR3 is made up of 13 amino acids. V gave up 8 bases and J gave up 0 bases; unmatched junction bases: 4. The CDR3 protein is CASSAGVSYEQYF. In nucleotides, the CDR3 is TGTGCCAGCTCGGCGGGGGTCTCCTACGAGCAGTACTTC.

This clone was seen once. V and J are TRBV4-1 and TRBJ2-7, with TRBD1 matching 7 bases. The ends lost 1 base at V and 6 bases at J; junction bases unmatched: 3. The CDR3 spans 13 residues. From germline, CDR1 is MGHRA and CDR2 YSYEKL. The DNA for the CDR3 is TGCGCCAGCAGCCAAGCGACAGGGTCCGAGCAGTACTTC. It translates to CASSQATGSEQYF.

The rearrangement joins TRBV19 to TRBJ1-1; D is unresolved. Germline CDR1 reads LNHDA; CDR2 reads SQIVND (reference sequence). This CDR3 contains 13 residues. Trimming removed 5 bases at V and 1 base at J, with 8 bases between. CDR3 loop: CASSLGTNTEAFF. The CDR3 bases are TGTGCCAGTAGTCTGGGAACGAACACTGAAGCTTTCTTT.

The CDR3 DNA follows: TGTGCCAGCAGTGGGGACAGCTACGAGCAGTACTTC. Translating gives CASSGDSYEQYF. The chain carries TRBV2 and TRBJ2-7, with 7 bases lining up with TRBD1. V lost 4 bases and J lost 3; bases outside the gene matches: 0. Germline V gene sequence: CDR1 SNHLY, CDR2 FYNNEI. The CDR3 runs to 12 residues.

The chain couples TRBV4-2 to TRBJ2-7; 7 bases agree with TRBD1. Germline V gives CDR1 LGHNA, CDR2 YNFKEQ. V lost 4 bases and J lost 0; bases outside the gene matches: 9. There are 16 residues in the CDR3. The CDR3 region is CASSPKGDSLSYEQYF. The DNA of the CDR3 is TGTGCCAGCAGCCCAAAAGGGGACAGTCTCTCCTACGAGCAGTACTTC.

The chain carries TRBV18 and TRBJ2-3, with D unclear. With 2 bases removed from V and 4 bases from J, the gap between germline ends came to 7 bases. This CDR3 has 13 residues. CDR1 is KGHSH, CDR2 LQKENI, per germline. DNA of the CDR3: TGTGCCAGCTCACCAGGGTCGGCAGATACGCAGTATTTT. This sequence encodes CASSPGSADTQYF.

This clone was counted only a few times. The rearrangement links TRBV5-4 to TRBJ1-5; D remains unclear. Germline V gene sequence: CDR1 SGHNT, CDR2 YYREEE (reference sequence). V was shortened by 3 bases and J by 6 bases, with 7 bases between the two germline ends. CDR3 length: 12 amino acids. CDR3 sequence (DNA): TGTGCCAGCAGCTCGCCCGGTCAGCCCCAGCATTTT. This sequence encodes CASSSPGQPQHF. The complete variable domain, with remaining parts taken from reference TRBV5-4 and TRBJ1-5, reads ETGVTQSPTHLIKTRGQQVTLRCSSQSGHNTVSWYQQALGQGPQFIFQYYREEENGRGNFPPRFSGLQFPNYSSELNVNALELDDSALYLCASSSPGQPQHFGDGTRLSIL.

This chain joins TRBV5-1 and TRBJ1-5; 8 nucleotides match TRBD1. The CDR3 covers 22 residues. Per the germline V gene, CDR1 is SGHRS and CDR2 is YFSETQ. The V and J ends lost 6 bases and 11 bases, in that order; junction bases with no gene match: 37. The CDR3 DNA sequence: TGCGCCAGCATCCTACCCGGGACAGGTTATTTCCGGGGAAATTCAAAGGGTCGGACCCAGCATTTT. It encodes CASILPGTGYFRGNSKGRTQHF.

The chain recombines TRBV27 with TRBJ2-7; the D gene could be TRBD1 or TRBD2 (5 bases each). The length of the CDR3 is 11 residues. The germline CDR1 and CDR2 sequences are MNHEY and SMNVEV (reference sequence). Deletions cut 3 bases from V and 6 bases from J, with 6 bases between. The CDR3 protein is CASSLGVEQYF. The CDR3 DNA reads as TGTGCCAGCAGTTTGGGGGTCGAGCAGTACTTC.

CDR3 protein: CASTTGGQPQHF. The DNA for the CDR3 is TGTGCCAGCACTACAGGGGGTCAGCCCCAGCATTTT. The chain joins TRBV27 to TRBJ1-5; 8 nucleotides match TRBD1. V was clipped by 7 bases and J by 6 bases; unmatched bases: 2. This CDR3 spans 12 amino acids. Per germline, CDR1 MNHEY and CDR2 SMNVEV (reference sequence).

This clone was seen just once. This sequence joins TRBV6-1 and TRBJ2-6, with D uncertain. CDR3 length: 19 amino acids. The ends were cut back, 3 bases at V and 5 bases at J, with 23 bases in the middle. CDR1 MNHNS and CDR2 SASEGT come from the germline V gene. The CDR3 loop is CASSDLYSNAQSRANVLTF. CDR3 nucleotide sequence: TGTGCCAGCAGTGATCTATACTCTAATGCACAAAGTCGGGCCAACGTCCTGACTTTC.

Here the CDR3 reads CASSLRVAGGPETQYF. In nucleotides, the CDR3 is TGTGCCAGCAGCTTAAGGGTAGCGGGGGGGCCGGAGACCCAGTACTTC. The chain carries TRBV7-2 and TRBJ2-5; TRBD2 aligns across 11 bases. The V and J ends lost 2 bases and 5 bases, in that order; junction bases with no gene match: 7. Germline CDR1 SGHTA, CDR2 FQGNSA. This CDR3 contains 16 residues.

This chain connects TRBV5-6 to TRBJ1-1; D is undetermined. Looked up from germline, CDR1 is SGHDT and CDR2 is YYEEEE. V was pared by 0 bases and J by 1 base, with 10 bases between. This CDR3 is built from 15 residues. CDR3 in DNA: TGTGCCAGCAGCTTGGTCGGGCCGGGGAACACTGAAGCTTTCTTT. This translates into CASSLVGPGNTEAFF.

The CDR3 loop reads CASSSEGREKGGYEQYF. Written as DNA, the CDR3 is TGTGCCAGCAGCTCCGAGGGCAGGGAAAAGGGCGGCTACGAGCAGTACTTC. V gene TRBV7-9 combines with J gene TRBJ2-7; D is tentatively TRBD1 or TRBD2 (5 bases each). CDR1 SEHNR and CDR2 FQNEAQ come from the germline V gene (reference sequence). The CDR3 is 17 amino acids. V lost 4 bases to trimming and J lost 3 bases, with 22 bases between them.